One sample yielded the 21 T cell receptor beta chains listed below, sequenced in a study of cytomegalovirus exposure and HLA in healthy donors. In the PCR, 60 Vbeta and 13 Jbeta primers were used. The method was immunoSEQ multiplex PCR; TCRdb's version includes in-frame clones alone and lacks a portion of them. The table lists 150,000 to 200,000 clones, roughly 70% of them singletons, with more than 2.5% in the top ten. Sequenced material: PBMCs. All receptors come from a woman aged 25 to 39 in good health and CMV-seronegative.

This clone was detected a few times. The chain recombines TRBV9 with TRBJ2-2, with D unclear. V was cut by 2 bases and J by 4 bases, with 3 bases left in between. This CDR3 has 12 amino acids. Germline CDR1 is SGDLS and CDR2 is YYNGEE. CDR3 DNA: TGTGCCAGCAGCGTCCTCACCGGGGAGCTGTTTTTT. Translated, it gives CASSVLTGELFF.

The chain links TRBV2 to TRBJ1-1; no clear D. The ends were cut back, 7 bases at V and 1 base at J, with 10 bases in the middle. There are 13 residues in the CDR3. Per germline, CDR1 SNHLY and CDR2 FYNNEI. CDR3 residues: CASMDLPNTEAFF. The CDR3 DNA is TGTGCCAGCATGGACTTACCGAACACTGAAGCTTTCTTT.

This clone has a handful of counts. The chain has TRBV28 and TRBJ2-3; 12 nucleotides align to TRBD2. Germline values: CDR1 MDHEN, CDR2 SYDVKM. CDR3 length: 17 residues. V shed 6 bases and J 6 bases; nucleotides not matched to a gene: 13. The CDR3 DNA is TGTGCCAGCAGAGTCCTTTGGACTAGCGGGAAGGGTGATACGCAGTATTTT. Protein product: CASRVLWTSGKGDTQYF.

The chain couples TRBV4-2 to TRBJ2-7; 7 bases line up with TRBD2. CDR1 is LGHNA and CDR2 is YNFKEQ in the germline V gene. V shed 2 bases, J shed 4 bases, and the junction held 8 bases outside the gene matches. The length of the CDR3 is 15 residues. CDR3 residues: CASSQHPSGLYEQYF. The CDR3 bases are TGTGCCAGCAGCCAACACCCTAGCGGACTTTACGAGCAGTACTTC.

This rearrangement joins TRBV5-1 to TRBJ1-1; D ambiguous. The V gene lost 4 bases and the J gene lost 2 bases, with 12 bases spanning the gap. The germline V gene has CDR1 SGHRS and CDR2 YFSETQ. The CDR3 covers 14 residues. The CDR3 protein is CASSPDGYNTEAFF. CDR3 DNA sequence: TGCGCCAGCAGCCCCGACGGGTATAACACTGAAGCTTTCTTT.

The genes are TRBV27 and TRBJ2-3; TRBD1 is a possible D gene (6 bases). The V gene lost 0 bases and the J gene lost 2 bases, with 12 bases spanning the gap. This CDR3 is built from 16 residues. The germline V gene has CDR1 MNHEY and CDR2 SMNVEV (reference sequence). The CDR3 nucleotides read TGTGCCAGCAGTTTATCGAGGGACATATCCACAGATACGCAGTATTTT. Protein sequence: CASSLSRDISTDTQYF.

This chain links TRBV28 with TRBJ2-1; the D is unclear. The CDR3 runs 14 residues. Trimming left V 4 bases short and J 15 bases short, with 22 bases between. CDR1 and CDR2 from the germline V gene are MDHEN and SYDVKM. The CDR3 protein is CASSSSPQINLPFF. In DNA form, the CDR3 reads TGTGCCAGCAGTTCTAGTCCCCAAATTAATCTTCCGTTCTTC.

V gene TRBV13 combines with J gene TRBJ2-7; D is unresolved. V lost 0 bases, J lost 6 bases, and 12 bases lay in between. The CDR3 has 14 amino acids. Looked up from germline, CDR1 is PRHDT and CDR2 is FYEKMQ (reference sequence). DNA of the CDR3: TGTGCCAGCAGCTTAGGCCCCAGGTATACCGAGCAGTACTTC. Amino acids: CASSLGPRYTEQYF. The full variable domain, its missing parts supplied by reference TRBV13 and TRBJ2-7, is AAGVIQSPRHLIKEKRETATLKCYPIPRHDTVYWYQQGPGQDPQFLISFYEKMQSDKGSIPDRFSAQQFSDYHSELNMSSLELGDSALYFCASSLGPRYTEQYFGPGTRLTVT.

V gene TRBV9 combines with J gene TRBJ2-7; D not certain. The ends were cut back, 1 base at V and 3 bases at J, with 14 bases in the middle. The germline V gene encodes CDR1 SGDLS and CDR2 YYNGEE. The CDR3 is 15 residues long. CDR3 protein: CASSVSSDLFYEQYF. The CDR3, as DNA: TGTGCCAGCAGCGTATCATCCGACTTGTTCTACGAGCAGTACTTC.

The chain carries TRBV11-1 and TRBJ2-7; 8 bases map to TRBD2. The CDR3 sequence is 14 residues long. From germline, CDR1 is SGHAT and CDR2 FQDESV (reference sequence). V shed 5 bases, J shed 3 bases, and the junction held 6 bases outside the gene matches. The CDR3 region is CASSPHSGVYEQYF. CDR3 in DNA: TGTGCCAGCAGCCCCCATAGCGGGGTCTACGAGCAGTACTTC.

This CDR3 reads CASSSRDTYQPQHF. DNA of the CDR3: TGTGCCAGCAGCAGCCGGGACACGTATCAGCCCCAGCATTTT. The rearrangement links TRBV7-9 to TRBJ1-5; D is possibly TRBD1 (6 bases). Germline loops: CDR1 SEHNR, CDR2 FQNEAQ (reference sequence). The CDR3 sequence is 14 residues long. With 5 bases removed from V and 5 bases from J, the gap between germline ends came to 13 bases.

J is TRBJ1-6 and V is TRBV4-2; D possibly corresponds to TRBD1 (6 bases). V lost 0 bases and J lost 4, with 10 bases in between. Germline V gives CDR1 LGHNA, CDR2 YNFKEQ. The CDR3 extends over 16 amino acids. The chain's CDR3 is CASSQELGAYNSPLHF. The CDR3 region has the DNA TGTGCCAGCAGCCAAGAATTGGGGGCTTATAATTCACCCCTCCACTTT.

The V call is TRBV30, the J call TRBJ1-5; D gene ambiguous. Trimming cost V 5 bases and J 0 bases, with 5 bases left between them. The CDR3 totals 12 residues. Germline lookup yields CDR1 GTSNPN and CDR2 SVGIG (reference sequence). The CDR3 here is CAWGSSNQPQHF. In DNA form, the CDR3 reads TGTGCCTGGGGGAGTAGCAATCAGCCCCAGCATTTT.

This clone was observed a handful of times. The rearrangement joins TRBV7-2 to TRBJ2-5; D remains ambiguous. V was shortened by 0 bases and J by 0 bases, with 2 bases between the two germline ends. Germline V gene lookup returns CDR1 SGHTA and CDR2 FQGNSA. The CDR3 runs to 13 residues. The CDR3 loop reads CASSLANQETQYF. The CDR3 coding sequence is TGTGCCAGCAGCTTAGCCAACCAAGAGACCCAGTACTTC.

This rearrangement joins TRBV7-6 to TRBJ2-1; D is unresolved. This CDR3 is built from 14 residues. V gave up 2 bases and J gave up 7 bases, with 12 bases separating them. The germline CDR1 and CDR2 sequences are SGHVS and FNYEAQ. As DNA, the CDR3 is TGTGCCAGCAGCTTATCGCGGTTTGGTAATGAGCAGTTCTTC. This translates into CASSLSRFGNEQFF.

This clone has just one count. The chain uses TRBV5-1 and TRBJ1-2; 8 bases match TRBD1. The V segment lost 4 bases and the J segment 2 bases; nucleotides outside the gene matches: 7. This CDR3 region has 15 residues. Germline V gene lookup returns CDR1 SGHRS and CDR2 YFSETQ. The CDR3 DNA follows: TGCGCCAGCAGCACTACAGGGGGGGAGAACTATGGCTACACCTTC. Its protein product is CASSTTGGENYGYTF.

This clone was observed a few times. This chain joins TRBV4-2 and TRBJ2-1; 8 nucleotides line up with TRBD2. J lost 6 bases, V lost 1 base, and 11 bases had no gene match. This CDR3 has 17 residues. The germline gives CDR1 LGHNA, CDR2 YNFKEQ. The CDR3: CASSQVASGSITNEQFF. The CDR3 bases are TGTGCCAGCAGCCAAGTCGCAAGCGGGAGTATAACCAATGAGCAGTTCTTC.

This clone was observed a handful of times. This chain uses TRBV9 with TRBJ1-4; TRBD1 aligns across 9 bases. V gave up 0 bases and J gave up 7 bases; unmatched junction bases: 4. The CDR3 has 15 amino acids. Germline V gene sequence: CDR1 SGDLS, CDR2 YYNGEE. The CDR3, as DNA: TGTGCCAGCAGCGTAGCTGGACAGGGGTTTGAAAAACTGTTTTTT. Its protein is CASSVAGQGFEKLFF.

The sample holds a few counts of this clone. J is TRBJ2-5 and V is TRBV4-1; D possibly corresponds to TRBD2 (5 bases). Germline V lookup: CDR1 MGHRA, CDR2 YSYEKL. Trimming took off 2 bases at V and 4 bases at J, with 8 bases between the two ends. The CDR3 consists of 13 residues. Written as DNA, the CDR3 is TGCGCCAGCAGCCAATGGAGGAGAGAGACCCAGTACTTC. Protein product: CASSQWRRETQYF.

The chain is built from TRBV28 and TRBJ1-5; no firm D call. V gave up 6 bases and J gave up 2 bases, with 20 bases separating them. The CDR3 contains 17 residues. The V gene's germline CDR1 is MDHEN and CDR2 SYDVKM. The CDR3 coding sequence is TGTGCCAGCAGAAACCTATCACACTCCGGGGGCAATCAGCCCCAGCATTTT. It yields the protein CASRNLSHSGGNQPQHF.

This sequence joins TRBV30 and TRBJ2-7; 10 bases align to TRBD1. CDR1 is GTSNPN, CDR2 SVGIG, per germline (reference sequence). With V trimmed by 2 bases and J by 4 bases, 5 bases remained unmatched. This CDR3 has 14 residues. The CDR3 is CAWSTGTGAYEQYF. CDR3 coding DNA: TGTGCCTGGAGTACCGGGACAGGGGCTTACGAGCAGTACTTC.